The 22 T cell receptor beta chains below were found in one sample sequenced in a study of T cell responses to AZD1222 COVID-19 vaccine. Sequencing used immunoSEQ multiplex PCR; TCRdb keeps in-frame clones, though not all of them. The sample has 110,000 to 150,000 clones, roughly nine tenths seen once; the top ten hold about 3.7%. Sample: peripheral blood, taken on day 0 of AZD1222 vaccination. Receptors originate from an adult in good health.

The chain links TRBV15 to TRBJ1-1, with unresolved D. Trimming pared 0 bases from V and 7 bases from J, leaving 9 bases between. The CDR3 sequence is 13 residues long. CDR1 is LNHNV, CDR2 YYDKDF, per germline (reference sequence). This CDR3 is CATSRDRVGEAFF. CDR3 in DNA: TGTGCCACCAGCAGAGATAGAGTCGGTGAAGCTTTCTTT.

The rearrangement links TRBV7-2 to TRBJ2-3, with D unclear. Trimming shortened V by 1 base and J by 3 bases, and 20 bases separated the two germline ends. The germline gives CDR1 SGHTA, CDR2 FQGNSA. The CDR3 is 18 amino acids. The CDR3 reads CASSLGLMGPRTTDTQYF. CDR3 DNA: TGTGCCAGCAGCTTAGGGCTGATGGGTCCTCGAACGACAGATACGCAGTATTTT.

Note on this clone: Other DNA variants within this sample encode the same CDR3. The rearrangement uses TRBV5-1 and TRBJ2-7, with TRBD1 as a possible D gene (6 bases). V was pared by 2 bases and J by 3 bases, with 15 bases between. This CDR3 is built from 15 residues. In germline, CDR1 is SGHRS, CDR2 YFSETQ. This CDR3 is CASSLQTGSSYEQYF. CDR3 DNA: TGCGCCAGCAGCTTACAAACAGGGTCAAGCTACGAGCAGTACTTC.

The chain has TRBV19 and TRBJ1-5; D ambiguous. The CDR3 runs to 14 residues. The germline V and J ends were trimmed by 3 bases and 4 bases, with 10 bases remaining between them. CDR1 is LNHDA and CDR2 is SQIVND in the germline V gene (reference sequence). CDR3 nucleotides: TGTGCCAGTAGTATTTCGCTCGGAAATCAGCCCCAGCATTTT. It encodes CASSISLGNQPQHF.

This chain uses TRBV7-2 with TRBJ2-3, with D possibly matching TRBD1 (7 bases). This CDR3 contains 17 residues. V was cut by 1 base and J by 6 bases, with 20 bases left in between. Germline V lookup: CDR1 SGHTA, CDR2 FQGNSA. The CDR3 sequence: CASSLGRQGGTADTQYF. CDR3 nucleotide sequence: TGTGCCAGCAGCTTAGGACGGCAGGGGGGCACGGCGGATACGCAGTATTTT.

The chain uses TRBV5-4 and TRBJ2-2; 9 bases fit TRBD1. CDR3 length: 15 amino acids. With V trimmed by 0 bases and J by 6 bases, 3 bases remained unmatched. The V gene's germline CDR1 is SGHNT and CDR2 YYREEE (reference sequence). The CDR3 protein is CASSLGGQGSGELFF. The CDR3 coding sequence is TGTGCCAGCAGCTTGGGTGGACAGGGGTCCGGGGAGCTGTTTTTT.

The V call is TRBV19, the J call TRBJ2-7; a weak D match, TRBD2 (5 bases). Germline CDR1 LNHDA, CDR2 SQIVND (reference sequence). This CDR3 comprises 12 residues. V shed 3 bases and J shed 6 bases, with 9 bases lying between them. The CDR3 sequence: CASSMASSEQYF. Here the CDR3 DNA reads TGTGCCAGTAGTATGGCTAGCTCCGAGCAGTACTTC.

The chain joins TRBV18 to TRBJ2-3, with unresolved D. V was pared by 3 bases and J by 0 bases, with 16 bases between. Germline CDR1 reads KGHSH; CDR2 reads LQKENI. The CDR3 has 17 residues. The CDR3 DNA is TGTGCCAGCTCACCGAGTTCTCGCACTTCTAGCACAGATACGCAGTATTTT. Its protein is CASSPSSRTSSTDTQYF.

The J gene is TRBJ2-1, the V gene TRBV6-4; D gene unclear. V was shortened by 5 bases and J by 2 bases, with 7 bases between the two germline ends. Germline-derived CDR1 and CDR2 are MRHNA and SNTAGT. This CDR3 comprises 13 residues. The CDR3 is CASSFNTYNEQFF. In DNA form, the CDR3 reads TGTGCCAGCAGTTTCAACACCTACAATGAGCAGTTCTTC.

This clone was detected a few times. V and J are TRBV28 and TRBJ2-6; TRBD2 might be the D (5 bases). The CDR3 runs to 14 residues. CDR1 MDHEN and CDR2 SYDVKM come from the germline V gene. V shed 10 bases and J shed 4 bases, with 14 bases lying between them. The CDR3 DNA reads as TGTGCCATCGGAGGTAGTTCCGGGGCCAACGTCCTGACTTTC. Its protein is CAIGGSSGANVLTF.

The rearrangement links TRBV7-9 to TRBJ1-3; a possible D gene is TRBD1 (5 bases). The V gene's germline CDR1 is SEHNR and CDR2 FQNEAQ (reference sequence). The CDR3 covers 13 residues. Trimming cost V 1 base and J 4 bases, with 5 bases left between them. The CDR3, as DNA: TGTGCCAGCAGCTTAGGACAGGGAAACACCATATATTTT. Amino acid sequence: CASSLGQGNTIYF.

The CDR3 nucleotides are TGTGCCAGCAGCAAAGTTGGGGGCCCCGTCGTTTTGAACACCGGGGAGCTGTTTTTT. This codes for CASSKVGGPVVLNTGELFF. The rearrangement links TRBV21-1 to TRBJ2-2; TRBD1 reflects the table's D call only, with no check against the DNA. TRBV21-1 is labeled a pseudogene. CDR3 length: 19 amino acids.

J is TRBJ1-2 and V is TRBV30; D is undetermined. CDR1 is GTSNPN, CDR2 SVGIG, per germline (reference sequence). This CDR3 has 12 amino acids. V lost 5 bases and J 8 bases, leaving 15 bases between the germline ends. This CDR3 is CAWVRDARGYTF. CDR3 in DNA: TGTGCCTGGGTCCGGGATGCTCGGGGCTACACCTTC.

V and J are TRBV5-1 and TRBJ2-7, with D possibly matching TRBD2 (6 bases). Per the germline V gene, CDR1 is SGHRS and CDR2 is YFSETQ. V was trimmed by 0 bases and J by 4 bases, leaving 17 bases between them. The CDR3 consists of 16 residues. The CDR3 bases are TGCGCCAGCAGCTTGGGGTTGCGGGATGGGGAATACGAGCAGTACTTC. It codes for CASSLGLRDGEYEQYF.

This clone is a singleton in its sample. This rearrangement joins TRBV19 to TRBJ2-7; no definite D call. V lost 7 bases and J 3 bases, leaving 7 bases between the germline ends. The CDR3 contains 11 residues. Germline V gene lookup returns CDR1 LNHDA and CDR2 SQIVND (reference sequence). The CDR3 DNA reads as TGTGCCAGTACCAGAGGCTACGAGCAGTACTTC. Translating gives CASTRGYEQYF.

V is TRBV5-6 and J is TRBJ1-3; 11 bases line up with TRBD1. V shed 2 bases and J 3 bases; nucleotides not matched to a gene: 7. This CDR3 contains 17 residues. The germline gives CDR1 SGHDT, CDR2 YYEEEE. The DNA of the CDR3 is TGTGCCAGCAGCTTCCCGGACAGGGGGCGAAGTGGAAACACCATATATTTT. Translation gives CASSFPDRGRSGNTIYF.

The chain carries TRBV5-6 and TRBJ2-2, with D perhaps TRBD1 (5 bases). This CDR3 has 16 residues. The V gene lost 2 bases and the J gene lost 1 base, with 12 bases spanning the gap. Per germline, CDR1 SGHDT and CDR2 YYEEEE. The DNA for the CDR3 is TGTGCCAGCAGCTTACTGAGGCAGGGGAACACCGGGGAGCTGTTTTTT. Encoded protein: CASSLLRQGNTGELFF.

This clone is a singleton in its sample. The genes are TRBV4-3 and TRBJ2-7; D is possibly TRBD1 or TRBD2 (5 bases each). Germline V gene data show CDR1 as LGHNA and CDR2 as YSLEER. CDR3 length: 14 amino acids. V shed 1 base and J shed 6 bases, with 13 bases lying between them. The chain's CDR3 is CASSQGGSSAEQYF. For the CDR3, the DNA is TGCGCCAGCAGCCAAGGGGGGAGTTCTGCCGAGCAGTACTTC.

The chain couples TRBV14 to TRBJ2-3; the match to TRBD2 covers 11 bases. This CDR3 contains 14 residues. The germline CDR1 and CDR2 sequences are SGHDN and FVKESK. Trimming cost V 8 bases and J 2 bases; bases outside gene matches: 3. CDR3 in DNA: TGTGCCAGCGGGACTAGCGGTTTCACAGATACGCAGTATTTT. Protein product: CASGTSGFTDTQYF. The full variable domain, with the rest looked up from reference TRBV14 and TRBJ2-3, is EAGVTQFPSHSVIEKGQTVTLRCDPISGHDNLYWYRRVMGKEIKFLLHFVKESKQDESGMPNNRFLAERTGGTYSTLKVQPAELEDSGVYFCASGTSGFTDTQYFGPGTRLTVL.

The chain is built from TRBV28 and TRBJ1-2; unclear D gene. The CDR3 consists of 16 residues. V dropped 2 bases and J dropped 7 bases, with 20 bases sitting between them. From germline, CDR1 is MDHEN and CDR2 SYDVKM. This CDR3 reads CASSLVDISLSGGYTF. In DNA form, the CDR3 reads TGTGCCAGCAGTTTAGTCGACATATCCTTATCCGGTGGCTACACCTTC.

The chain couples TRBV18 to TRBJ2-1, with D possibly being TRBD2 (6 bases). The germline V gene encodes CDR1 KGHSH and CDR2 LQKENI. The CDR3 totals 17 residues. V gave up 3 bases and J gave up 0 bases, with 15 bases separating them. CDR3 sequence reads: CASSPPRGSGSYNEQFF. As DNA, the CDR3 is TGTGCCAGCTCACCCCCTCGGGGTAGCGGCTCCTACAATGAGCAGTTCTTC.

The gene calls are TRBV19 and TRBJ1-4; a weak D match, TRBD1 (5 bases). In germline, CDR1 is LNHDA, CDR2 SQIVND (reference sequence). V lost 5 bases, J lost 8 bases, and 12 bases lay in between. The CDR3 contains 13 residues. The DNA of the CDR3 is TGTGCCAGTAGTCGACAGCGGGGGGAAAAACTGTTTTTT. Its translation: CASSRQRGEKLFF.